A selection of T cell receptor beta chains follows, all from one sample in a study of T cell changes during pregnancy in multiple sclerosis. Using immunoSEQ multiplex PCR, the repertoire was profiled, and TCRdb retains in-frame clones only, with some absent. Of about 77,000 clones listed, approximately 94% are singletons. This sample comprised peripheral blood, obtained after pregnancy. The receptors originated from a female donor in good health, enrolled as a control in a pregnancy study. The CDR3 runs from the conserved cysteine through the conserved F or W. A D gene is named only where the DNA matches it firmly. Size values are once, few and many counts, or a class for expanded clones, and some rows have none.

>-|TRBJ1-5|-|TRBV19
CASSIRGGSNQPQHF
TGTGCCAGTAGTATTCGGGGGGGGAGCAATCAGCCCCAGCATTTT
>few|TRBJ1-3|TRBD1|TRBV5-1
CASSWTGYGNTIYF
TGCGCCAGCAGCTGGACAGGGTATGGAAACACCATATATTTT
>-|TRBJ2-7|TRBD1|TRBV5-1
CASSFGTGDYYEQYF
TGCGCCAGCAGCTTTGGGACAGGGGATTACTACGAGCAGTACTTC
>-|TRBJ2-3|TRBD1|TRBV7-9
CASSLVGTGTDTQYF
TGTGCCAGCAGCTTAGTGGGGACAGGCACAGATACGCAGTATTTT
>-|TRBJ2-7|TRBD2|TRBV9
CASSGGTSGRGEQYF
TGTGCCAGCAGCGGAGGGACTAGCGGGAGGGGGGAGCAGTACTTC
>-|TRBJ1-2|TRBD1|TRBV30
CAWSVGQGGTF
TGTGCCTGGAGTGTGGGGCAGGGGGGCACCTTC
>-|TRBJ2-5|TRBD2|TRBV11-1
CGTSGTGGETQYF
TGCGGGACTAGCGGGACGGGTGGGGAGACCCAGTACTTC
>-|TRBJ1-2|TRBD1|TRBV7-2
CASSSGTGGSRGYTF
TGTGCCAGCAGCTCAGGGACAGGGGGCTCGAGGGGCTACACCTTC
>-|TRBJ2-7|-|TRBV19
CASTGVPYEQYF
TGTGCCAGTACCGGGGTACCCTACGAGCAGTACTTC
>-|TRBJ1-1|-|TRBV9
CASSVGSELSKAFF
TGTGCCAGCAGCGTAGGGAGCGAACTGAGCAAAGCTTTCTTT
>-|TRBJ2-1|TRBD2|TRBV11-3
CASSLGLAEGDEQFF
TGTGCCAGCAGCCTCGGACTAGCGGAGGGGGATGAGCAGTTCTTC
>-|TRBJ1-5|-|TRBV7-8
CASSATGNQPQHF
TGTGCCAGCAGCGCAACAGGGAATCAGCCCCAGCATTTT
>-|TRBJ2-2|TRBD1|TRBV15
CATSREGGFTGELFF
TGTGCCACCAGCAGGGAAGGGGGCTTCACCGGGGAGCTGTTTTTT
>-|TRBJ2-7|TRBD1|TRBV7-9
CASSLGQGIYEQYF
TGTGCCAGCAGCCTCGGACAGGGGATCTACGAGCAGTACTTC
>-|TRBJ2-2|-|TRBV15
CATSIHSGELFF
TGTGCCACCAGCATTCATTCCGGGGAGCTGTTTTTT
>-|TRBJ2-7|TRBD2|TRBV6-6
CATSGSSYEQYF
TGTGCCACCAGCGGGAGCTCCTACGAGCAGTACTTC
>once|TRBJ2-5|TRBD2|TRBV18
CASSPGILSSGVQETQYF
TGTGCCAGCTCACCCGGTATATTGAGTAGCGGGGTTCAAGAGACCCAGTACTTC
>-|TRBJ1-6|-|TRBV30
CAWSPDLGRSPLHF
TGTGCCTGGAGCCCCGACCTTGGGCGATCACCCCTCCACTTT
>-|TRBJ1-1|-|TRBV7-2
CASSPGRTEAFF
TGTGCCAGCAGTCCGGGGAGAACTGAAGCTTTCTTT
>-|TRBJ2-1|TRBD2|TRBV29-1
CSVNPTAGGQNEQFF
TGCAGCGTGAACCCCACGGCGGGGGGGCAAAATGAGCAGTTCTTC
>once|TRBJ2-7|-|TRBV11-2
CASSRQGHEQYF
TGTGCCAGCAGCCGACAAGGCCACGAGCAGTACTTC
>-|TRBJ2-7|-|TRBV19
CASSSSTAPSYEQYF
TGTGCCAGTAGTTCGTCGACAGCTCCTTCCTACGAGCAGTACTTC
>-|TRBJ2-7|TRBD1|TRBV19
CARDRASFEQYF
TGTGCCAGGGACAGGGCGTCTTTCGAGCAGTACTTC
>-|TRBJ1-2|TRBD1|TRBV9
CASSVGRDRGNYGYTF
TGTGCCAGCAGCGTAGGAAGGGACAGGGGAAACTATGGCTACACCTTC
>-|TRBJ2-3|-|TRBV7-8
CASSSLVGALVNTQYF
TGTGCCAGCAGCTCGCTTGTAGGGGCCTTAGTGAATACGCAGTATTTT
>-|TRBJ2-1|-|TRBV6-1
CASSEAGSHNEQFF
TGTGCCAGCAGTGAAGCTGGCTCCCATAATGAGCAGTTCTTC
>-|TRBJ1-3|-|TRBV9
CASSVAQGRGNTIYF
TGTGCCAGCAGCGTGGCCCAGGGGAGAGGAAACACCATATATTTT
>-|TRBJ2-1|-|TRBV4-3
CASSQDKAGPLNEQFF
TGCGCCAGCAGCCAAGATAAAGCGGGCCCTCTTAATGAGCAGTTCTTC
>-|TRBJ2-7|-|TRBV27
CASSRGVGEQYF
TGTGCCAGCAGCCGCGGGGTCGGCGAGCAGTACTTC
>few|TRBJ1-1|-|TRBV7-9
CASSLYGAPEAFF
TGTGCCAGCAGCTTATATGGGGCTCCCGAAGCTTTCTTT